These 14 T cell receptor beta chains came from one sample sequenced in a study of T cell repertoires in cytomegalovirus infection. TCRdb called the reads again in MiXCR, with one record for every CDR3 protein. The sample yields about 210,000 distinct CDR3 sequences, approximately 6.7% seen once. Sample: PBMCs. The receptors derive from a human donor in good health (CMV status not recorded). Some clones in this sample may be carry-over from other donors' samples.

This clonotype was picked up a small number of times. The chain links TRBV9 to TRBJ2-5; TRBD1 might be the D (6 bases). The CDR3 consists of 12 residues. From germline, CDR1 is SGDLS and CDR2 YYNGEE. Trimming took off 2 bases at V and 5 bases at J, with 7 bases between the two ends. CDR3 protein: CASSVQGETQYF. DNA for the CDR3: TGTGCCAGCAGCGTCCAGGGGGAGACCCAGTACTTC.

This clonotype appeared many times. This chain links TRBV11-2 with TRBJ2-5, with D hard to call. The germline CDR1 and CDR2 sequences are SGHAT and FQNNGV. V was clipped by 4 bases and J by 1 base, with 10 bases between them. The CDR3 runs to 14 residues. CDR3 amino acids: CASSSIGIQETQYF. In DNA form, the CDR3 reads TGTGCCAGCAGCTCGATAGGGATCCAAGAGACCCAGTACTTC.

CDR3 in DNA: TGCAGTGCTAGGAAGGCGGTCGGGACAGGGGACGATTCACCCCTCCACTTT. Translation: CSARKAVGTGDDSPLHF. The rearrangement joins TRBV20-1 to TRBJ1-6; the match to TRBD1 covers 10 bases. Germline V lookup: CDR1 DFQATT, CDR2 SNEGSKA (reference sequence). Germline trimming cut 3 bases from V and 8 bases from J; bases unmatched to any gene: 13. The CDR3 has 17 residues.

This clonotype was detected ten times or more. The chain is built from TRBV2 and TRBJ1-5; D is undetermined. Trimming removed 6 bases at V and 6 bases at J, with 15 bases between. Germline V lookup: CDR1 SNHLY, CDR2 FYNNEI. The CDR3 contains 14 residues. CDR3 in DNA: TGTGCCAGCAGCGGATGGGAATTGTCTCAGCCCCAGCATTTT. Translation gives CASSGWELSQPQHF.

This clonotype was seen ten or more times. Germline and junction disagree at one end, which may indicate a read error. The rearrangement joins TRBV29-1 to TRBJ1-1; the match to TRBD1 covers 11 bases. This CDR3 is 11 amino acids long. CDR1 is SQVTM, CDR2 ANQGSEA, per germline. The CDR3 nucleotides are TGTGGAGGGGACAGGGGGACTGAAGCTTTCTTT. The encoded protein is CGGDRGTEAFF.

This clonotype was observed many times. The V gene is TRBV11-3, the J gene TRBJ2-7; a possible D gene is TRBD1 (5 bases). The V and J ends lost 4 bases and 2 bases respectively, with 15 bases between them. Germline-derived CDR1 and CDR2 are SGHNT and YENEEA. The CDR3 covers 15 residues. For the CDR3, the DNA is TGTGCCAGCAGCTCAGGGAACAGGCCGCCCTACGAGCAGTACTTC. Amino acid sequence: CASSSGNRPPYEQYF.

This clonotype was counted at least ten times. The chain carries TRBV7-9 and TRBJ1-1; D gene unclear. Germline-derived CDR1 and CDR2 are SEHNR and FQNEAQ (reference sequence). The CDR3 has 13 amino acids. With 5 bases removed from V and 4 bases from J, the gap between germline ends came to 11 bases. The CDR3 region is CASSSKGSTEAFF. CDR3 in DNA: TGTGCCAGCAGCAGTAAGGGCAGCACTGAAGCTTTCTTT.

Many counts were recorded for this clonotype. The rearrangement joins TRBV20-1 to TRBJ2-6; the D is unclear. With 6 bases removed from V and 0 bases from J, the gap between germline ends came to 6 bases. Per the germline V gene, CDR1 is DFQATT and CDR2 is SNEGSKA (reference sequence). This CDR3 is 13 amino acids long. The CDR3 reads CSARTSGANVLTF. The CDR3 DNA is TGCAGTGCCAGAACCTCTGGGGCCAACGTCCTGACTTTC.

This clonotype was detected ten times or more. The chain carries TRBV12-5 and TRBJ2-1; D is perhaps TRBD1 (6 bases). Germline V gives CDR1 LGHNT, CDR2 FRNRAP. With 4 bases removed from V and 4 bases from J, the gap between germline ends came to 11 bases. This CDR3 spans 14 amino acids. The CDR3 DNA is TGTGCTAGTGGTTCGTTAGGGGGTTACAATGAGCAGTTCTTC. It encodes CASGSLGGYNEQFF.

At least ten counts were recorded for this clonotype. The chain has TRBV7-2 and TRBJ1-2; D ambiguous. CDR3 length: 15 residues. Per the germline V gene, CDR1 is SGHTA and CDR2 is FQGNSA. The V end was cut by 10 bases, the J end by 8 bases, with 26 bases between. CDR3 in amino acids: CAIATRGMGHVGYTF. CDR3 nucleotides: TGTGCCATCGCTACCCGAGGTATGGGCCACGTGGGCTACACCTTC.

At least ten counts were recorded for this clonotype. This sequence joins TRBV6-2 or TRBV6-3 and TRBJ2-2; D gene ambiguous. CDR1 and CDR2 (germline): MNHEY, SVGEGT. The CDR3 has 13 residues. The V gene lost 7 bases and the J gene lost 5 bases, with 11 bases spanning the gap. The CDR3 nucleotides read TGTGCCAGCACTAAAAGGGAAACCGGGGAGCTGTTTTTT. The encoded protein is CASTKRETGELFF.

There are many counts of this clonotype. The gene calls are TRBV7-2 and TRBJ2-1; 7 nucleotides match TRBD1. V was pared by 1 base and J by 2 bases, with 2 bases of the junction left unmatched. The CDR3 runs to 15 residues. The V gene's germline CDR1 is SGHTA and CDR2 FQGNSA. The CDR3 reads CASSLGQGAYNEQFF. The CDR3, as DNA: TGTGCCAGCAGCTTAGGGCAGGGGGCCTACAATGAGCAGTTCTTC. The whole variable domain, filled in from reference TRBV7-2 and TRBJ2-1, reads GAGVSQSPSNKVTEKGKDVELRCDPISGHTALYWYRQSLGQGLEFLIYFQGNSAPDKSGLPSDRFSAERTGGSVSTLTIQRTQQEDSAVYLCASSLGQGAYNEQFFGPGTRLTVL.

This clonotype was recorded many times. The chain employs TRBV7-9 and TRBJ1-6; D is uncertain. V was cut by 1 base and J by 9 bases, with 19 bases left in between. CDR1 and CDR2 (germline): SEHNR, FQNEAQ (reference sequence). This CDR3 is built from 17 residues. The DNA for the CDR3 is TGTGCCAGCAGCTTAGGGGTTGGGCAGGCGGGTACTTCACCCCTCCACTTT. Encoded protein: CASSLGVGQAGTSPLHF.

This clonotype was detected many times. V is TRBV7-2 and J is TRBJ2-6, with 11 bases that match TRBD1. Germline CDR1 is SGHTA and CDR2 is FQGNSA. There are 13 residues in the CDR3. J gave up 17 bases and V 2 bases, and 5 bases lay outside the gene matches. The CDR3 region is CASSLPGTGGVTF. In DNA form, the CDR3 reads TGTGCCAGCAGCTTACCTGGGACAGGGGGTGTGACTTTC.